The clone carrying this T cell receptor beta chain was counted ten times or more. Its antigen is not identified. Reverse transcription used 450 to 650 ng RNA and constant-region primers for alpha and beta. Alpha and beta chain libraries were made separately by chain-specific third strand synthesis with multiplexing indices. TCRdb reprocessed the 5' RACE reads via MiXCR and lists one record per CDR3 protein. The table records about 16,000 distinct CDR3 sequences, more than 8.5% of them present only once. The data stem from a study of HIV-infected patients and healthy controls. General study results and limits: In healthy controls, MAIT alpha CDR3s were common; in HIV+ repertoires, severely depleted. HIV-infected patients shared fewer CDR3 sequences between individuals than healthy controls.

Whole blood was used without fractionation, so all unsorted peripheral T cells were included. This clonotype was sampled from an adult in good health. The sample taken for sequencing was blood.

The CDR3 DNA follows: TGTGCCAGCAAGACAGCCGCTAGCACAGATACGCAGTATTTT. This translates into CASKTAASTDTQYF. The chain employs TRBV2 and TRBJ2-3; tentative D call: TRBD1 (5 bases). The V and J ends lost 7 bases and 0 bases respectively, with 11 bases between them. The CDR3 consists of 14 residues. Germline-derived CDR1 and CDR2 are SNHLY and FYNNEI.